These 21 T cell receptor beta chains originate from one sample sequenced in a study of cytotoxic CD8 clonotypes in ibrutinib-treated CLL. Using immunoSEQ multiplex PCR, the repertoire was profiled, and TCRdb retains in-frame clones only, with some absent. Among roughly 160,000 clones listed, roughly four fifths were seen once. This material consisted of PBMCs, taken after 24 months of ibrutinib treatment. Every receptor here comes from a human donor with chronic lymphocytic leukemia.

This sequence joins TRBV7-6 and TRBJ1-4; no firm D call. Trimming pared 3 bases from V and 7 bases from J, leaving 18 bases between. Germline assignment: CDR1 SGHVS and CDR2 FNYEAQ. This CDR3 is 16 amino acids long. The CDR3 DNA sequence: TGTGCCAGCAGCTTGAATCCGGTCGGCTCCAGTGAAAAACTGTTTTTT. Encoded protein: CASSLNPVGSSEKLFF. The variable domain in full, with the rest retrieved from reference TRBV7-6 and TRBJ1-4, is GAGVSQSPRYKVTKRGQDVALRCDPISGHVSLYWYRQALGQGPEFLTYFNYEAQQDKSGLPNDRFSAERPEGSISTLTIQRTEQRDSAMYRCASSLNPVGSSEKLFFGSGTQLSVL.

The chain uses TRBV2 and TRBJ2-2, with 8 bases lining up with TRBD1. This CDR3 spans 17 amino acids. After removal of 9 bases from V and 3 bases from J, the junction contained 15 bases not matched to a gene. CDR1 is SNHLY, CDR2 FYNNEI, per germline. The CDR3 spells CARPPRTGLRDTGELFF. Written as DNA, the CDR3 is TGTGCCAGGCCCCCCCGGACAGGGTTGCGTGACACCGGGGAGCTGTTTTTT.

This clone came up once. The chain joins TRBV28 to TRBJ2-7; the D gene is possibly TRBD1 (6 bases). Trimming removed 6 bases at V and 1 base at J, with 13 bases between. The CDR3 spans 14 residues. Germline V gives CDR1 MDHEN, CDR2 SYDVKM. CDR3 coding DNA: TGTGCCAGCAGGCCTCAAGGACAGTCCTACGAGCAGTACTTC. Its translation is CASRPQGQSYEQYF. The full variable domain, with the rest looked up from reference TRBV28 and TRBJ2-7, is DVKVTQSSRYLVKRTGEKVFLECVQDMDHENMFWYRQDPGLGLRLIYFSYDVKMKEKGDIPEGYSVSREKKERFSLILESASTNQTSMYLCASRPQGQSYEQYFGPGTRLTVT.

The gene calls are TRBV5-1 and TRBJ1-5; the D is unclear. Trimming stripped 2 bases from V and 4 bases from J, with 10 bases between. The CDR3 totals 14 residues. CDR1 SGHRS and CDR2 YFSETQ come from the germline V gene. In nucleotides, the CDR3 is TGCGCCAGCAGCTTAACCGGCAGTAATCAGCCCCAGCATTTT. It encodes CASSLTGSNQPQHF.

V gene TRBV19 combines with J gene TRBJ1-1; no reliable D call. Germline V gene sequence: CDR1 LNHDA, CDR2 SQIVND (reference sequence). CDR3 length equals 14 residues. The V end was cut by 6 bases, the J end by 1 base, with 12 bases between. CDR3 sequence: CASRPEVRNTEAFF. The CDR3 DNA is TGTGCCAGTAGACCTGAGGTCCGGAACACTGAAGCTTTCTTT. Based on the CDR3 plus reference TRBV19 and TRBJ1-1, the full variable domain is DGGITQSPKYLFRKEGQNVTLSCEQNLNHDAMYWYRQDPGQGLRLIYYSQIVNDFQKGDIAEGYSVSREKKESFPLTVTSAQKNPTAFYLCASRPEVRNTEAFFGQGTRLTVV.

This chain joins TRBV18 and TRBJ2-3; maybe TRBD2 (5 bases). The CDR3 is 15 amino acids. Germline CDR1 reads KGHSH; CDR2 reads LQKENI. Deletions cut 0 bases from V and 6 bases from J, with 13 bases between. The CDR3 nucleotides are TGTGCCAGCTCACCACCGAACGGGATAGGCGATACGCAGTATTTT. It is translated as CASSPPNGIGDTQYF.

This chain's CDR3 is CASSRIQGTDTQYF. For the CDR3, the DNA is TGTGCCAGCAGCCGAATACAGGGAACAGATACGCAGTATTTT. This rearrangement joins TRBV7-2 to TRBJ2-3, with D tentatively TRBD1 (6 bases). V dropped 5 bases and J dropped 3 bases, with 12 bases sitting between them. This CDR3 region has 14 residues. Germline V CDR1 and CDR2: SGHTA, FQGNSA.

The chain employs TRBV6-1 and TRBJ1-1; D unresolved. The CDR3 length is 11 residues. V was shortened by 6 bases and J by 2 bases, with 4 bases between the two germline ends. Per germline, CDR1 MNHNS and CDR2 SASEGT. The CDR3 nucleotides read TGTGCCAGCAGGTATAACACTGAAGCTTTCTTT. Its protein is CASRYNTEAFF.

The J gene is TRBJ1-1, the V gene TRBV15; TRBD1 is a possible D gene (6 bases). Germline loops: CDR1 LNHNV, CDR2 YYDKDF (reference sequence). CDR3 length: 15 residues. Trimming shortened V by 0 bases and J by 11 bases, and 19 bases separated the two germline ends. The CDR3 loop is CATSRDLLGGAWAFF. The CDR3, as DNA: TGTGCCACCAGCAGAGATCTTCTGGGGGGCGCGTGGGCTTTCTTT.

The DNA for the CDR3 is TGCGCCAGCAGCTTGGTCCAGGACGAGCAGTACTTC. Its translation is CASSLVQDEQYF. The chain combines TRBV5-1 with TRBJ2-7; no clear D gene. Germline loops: CDR1 SGHRS, CDR2 YFSETQ. There are 12 residues in the CDR3. V was pared by 0 bases and J by 5 bases, with 6 bases between.

This CDR3 is CSATGGPAGLSTDTQYF. As DNA, the CDR3 is TGCAGCGCAACAGGGGGCCCTGCCGGGTTAAGCACAGATACGCAGTATTTT. V usage is TRBV29-1 and J usage is TRBJ2-3; 9 bases are a match to TRBD1. The CDR3 runs to 17 residues. Germline CDR1 is SQVTM and CDR2 is ANQGSEA. V lost 7 bases and J lost 0; bases outside the gene matches: 14.

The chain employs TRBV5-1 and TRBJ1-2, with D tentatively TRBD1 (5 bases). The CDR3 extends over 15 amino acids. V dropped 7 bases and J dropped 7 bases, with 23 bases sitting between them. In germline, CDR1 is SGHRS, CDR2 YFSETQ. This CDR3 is CASQGYQNNMAGYTF. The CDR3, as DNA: TGCGCCAGCCAGGGATACCAAAATAATATGGCTGGCTACACCTTC. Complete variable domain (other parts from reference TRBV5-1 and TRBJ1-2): KAGVTQTPRYLIKTRGQQVTLSCSPISGHRSVSWYQQTPGQGLQFLFEYFSETQRNKGNFPGRFSGRQFSNSRSEMNVSTLELGDSALYLCASQGYQNNMAGYTFGSGTRLTVV.

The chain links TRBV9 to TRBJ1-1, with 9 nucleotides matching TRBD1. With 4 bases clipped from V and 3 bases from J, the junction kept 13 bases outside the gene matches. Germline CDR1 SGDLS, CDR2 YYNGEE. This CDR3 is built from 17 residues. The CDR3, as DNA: TGTGCCAGCAGCCCTAGAATTGCCGACAGGGGGGACACTGAAGCTTTCTTT. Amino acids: CASSPRIADRGDTEAFF.

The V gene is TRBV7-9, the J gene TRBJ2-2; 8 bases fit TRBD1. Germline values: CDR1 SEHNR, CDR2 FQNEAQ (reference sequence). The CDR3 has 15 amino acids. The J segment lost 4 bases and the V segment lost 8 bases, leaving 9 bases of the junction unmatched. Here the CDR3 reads CASVLRGQVTGELFF. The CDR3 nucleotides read TGTGCCAGCGTCCTAAGGGGACAGGTCACCGGGGAGCTGTTTTTT.

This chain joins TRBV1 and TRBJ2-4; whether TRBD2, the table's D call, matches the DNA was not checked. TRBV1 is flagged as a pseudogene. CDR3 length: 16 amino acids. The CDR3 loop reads CTSSLRRGPCKNIQYF. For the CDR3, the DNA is TGCACCAGCAGCCTTCGTCGGGGTCCCTGCAAAAACATTCAGTACTTC.

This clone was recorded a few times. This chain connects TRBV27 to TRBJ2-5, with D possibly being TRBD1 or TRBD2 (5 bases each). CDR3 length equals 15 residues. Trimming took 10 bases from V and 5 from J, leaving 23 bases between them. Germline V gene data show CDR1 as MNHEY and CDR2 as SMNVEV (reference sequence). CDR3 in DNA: TGTGCCACCCAAGGGACCCCTGGGCGGCGGGAGACCCAGTACTTC. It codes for CATQGTPGRRETQYF.

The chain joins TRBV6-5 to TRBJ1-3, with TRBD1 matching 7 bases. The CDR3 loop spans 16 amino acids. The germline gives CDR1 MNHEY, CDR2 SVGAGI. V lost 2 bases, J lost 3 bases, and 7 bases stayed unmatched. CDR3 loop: CASSYGQGVLGNTIYF. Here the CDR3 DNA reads TGTGCCAGCAGTTACGGGCAGGGGGTACTTGGAAACACCATATATTTT.

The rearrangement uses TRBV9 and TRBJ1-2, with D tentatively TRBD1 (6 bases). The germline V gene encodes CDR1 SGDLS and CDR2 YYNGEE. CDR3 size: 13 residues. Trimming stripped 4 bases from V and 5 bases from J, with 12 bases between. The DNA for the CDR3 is TGTGCCAGCAGCCGGGACAACGAGTATGGCTACACCTTC. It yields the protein CASSRDNEYGYTF.

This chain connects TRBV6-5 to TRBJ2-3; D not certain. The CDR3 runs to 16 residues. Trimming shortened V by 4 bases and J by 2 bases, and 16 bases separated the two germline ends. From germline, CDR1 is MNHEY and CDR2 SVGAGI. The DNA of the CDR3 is TGTGCCAGCAGTTCCGTGGGTCTTTTTGACACAGATACGCAGTATTTT. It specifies CASSSVGLFDTDTQYF.

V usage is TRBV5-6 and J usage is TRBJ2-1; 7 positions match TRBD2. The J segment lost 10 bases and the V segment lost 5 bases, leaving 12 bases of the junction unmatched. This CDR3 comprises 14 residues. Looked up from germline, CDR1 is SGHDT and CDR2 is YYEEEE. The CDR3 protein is CASRTSGAAGEQFF. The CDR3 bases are TGTGCCAGCAGAACCAGCGGGGCGGCAGGGGAGCAGTTCTTC.

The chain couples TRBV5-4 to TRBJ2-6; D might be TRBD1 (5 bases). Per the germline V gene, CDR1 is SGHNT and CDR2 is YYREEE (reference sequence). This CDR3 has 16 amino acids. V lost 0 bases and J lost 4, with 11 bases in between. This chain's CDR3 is CASSLVSGSGANVLTF. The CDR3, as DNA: TGTGCCAGCAGCTTGGTTTCAGGGTCCGGGGCCAACGTCCTGACTTTC.